Sequencing of this TCR beta chain was carried out in a study of multiple sclerosis patients with progressive multifocal leukoencephalopathy. General study points: In most PML patients, TRB repertoires appeared less diverse by entropy.

Stated time point: 12 to 13 months of natalizumab therapy. The CDR3 length is 13 residues. Germline-derived CDR1 and CDR2 are LNHDA and SQIVND (reference sequence). V lost 6 bases to trimming and J lost 0 bases, with 7 bases between them. About this clone: The target antigen is unknown.

Sequencing used immunoSEQ multiplex PCR; TCRdb keeps in-frame clones, though not all of them. The sample shows about 28,000 clones, about 90% of them seen only once. The sequence came from a human donor with multiple sclerosis. The sample here was PBMCs, taken from a patient treated with natalizumab. The V call is TRBV19, the J call TRBJ2-3; D remains ambiguous. CDR3 nucleotide sequence: TGTGCCAGTAGGCCGGCTAGCACAGATACGCAGTATTTT. It translates to CASRPASTDTQYF.